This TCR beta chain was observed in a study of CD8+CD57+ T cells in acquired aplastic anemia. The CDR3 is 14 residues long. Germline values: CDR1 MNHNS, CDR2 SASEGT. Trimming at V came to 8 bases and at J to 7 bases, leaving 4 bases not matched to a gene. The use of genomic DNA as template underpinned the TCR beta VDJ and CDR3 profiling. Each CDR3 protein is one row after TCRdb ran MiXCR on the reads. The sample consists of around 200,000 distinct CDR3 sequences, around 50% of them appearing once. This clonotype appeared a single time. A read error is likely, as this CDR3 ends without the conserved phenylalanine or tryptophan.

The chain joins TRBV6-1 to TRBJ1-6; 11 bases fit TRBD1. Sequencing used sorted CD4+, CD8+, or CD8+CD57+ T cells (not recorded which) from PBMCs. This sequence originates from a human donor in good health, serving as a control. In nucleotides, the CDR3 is TGTGCCAGCCGGGGACAGGGGGAGAATTCACCCCTCCACCTT. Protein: CASRGQGENSPLHL.